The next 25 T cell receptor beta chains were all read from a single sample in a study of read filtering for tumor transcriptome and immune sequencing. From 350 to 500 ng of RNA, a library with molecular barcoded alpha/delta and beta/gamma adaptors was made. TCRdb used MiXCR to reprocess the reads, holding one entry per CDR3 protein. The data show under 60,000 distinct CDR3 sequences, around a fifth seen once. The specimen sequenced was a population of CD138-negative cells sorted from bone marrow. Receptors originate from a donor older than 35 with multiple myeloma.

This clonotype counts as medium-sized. The CDR3 DNA follows: TGCGCCAGCAGCATTGGGGTTGAGGGAGTCAATGAGCAGTTCTTC. Translated: CASSIGVEGVNEQFF. V and J are TRBV5-1 and TRBJ2-1, with D possibly matching TRBD2 (5 bases). Germline values: CDR1 SGHRS, CDR2 YFSETQ. V dropped 4 bases and J dropped 6 bases, with 17 bases sitting between them. CDR3 length: 15 amino acids. The variable domain in full, with the rest retrieved from reference TRBV5-1 and TRBJ2-1, is KAGVTQTPRYLIKTRGQQVTLSCSPISGHRSVSWYQQTPGQGLQFLFEYFSETQRNKGNFPGRFSGRQFSNSRSEMNVSTLELGDSALYLCASSIGVEGVNEQFFGPGTRLTVL.

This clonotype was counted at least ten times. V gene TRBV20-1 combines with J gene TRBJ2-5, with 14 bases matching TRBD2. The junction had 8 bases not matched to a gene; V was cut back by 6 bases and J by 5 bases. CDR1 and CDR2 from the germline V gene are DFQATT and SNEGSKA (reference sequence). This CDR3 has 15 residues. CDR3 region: CSAKPGLAGAETQYF. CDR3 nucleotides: TGCAGTGCCAAACCGGGACTAGCGGGAGCCGAGACCCAGTACTTC.

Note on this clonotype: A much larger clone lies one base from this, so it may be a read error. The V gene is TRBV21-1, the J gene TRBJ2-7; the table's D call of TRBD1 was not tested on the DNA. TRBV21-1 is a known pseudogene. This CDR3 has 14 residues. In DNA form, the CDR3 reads TGTGCCACCCTCCGGGCAGGGGAGGACTACGAGCAGTACTTC. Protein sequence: CATLRAGEDYEQYF.

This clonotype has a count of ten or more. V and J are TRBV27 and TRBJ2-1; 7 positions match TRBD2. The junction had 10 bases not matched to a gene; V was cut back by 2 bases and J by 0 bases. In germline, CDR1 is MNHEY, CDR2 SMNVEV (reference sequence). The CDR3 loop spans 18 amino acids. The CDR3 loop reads CASSLRVEGGYSYNEQFF. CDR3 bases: TGTGCCAGCAGTTTAAGAGTGGAGGGAGGGTACTCCTACAATGAGCAGTTCTTC.

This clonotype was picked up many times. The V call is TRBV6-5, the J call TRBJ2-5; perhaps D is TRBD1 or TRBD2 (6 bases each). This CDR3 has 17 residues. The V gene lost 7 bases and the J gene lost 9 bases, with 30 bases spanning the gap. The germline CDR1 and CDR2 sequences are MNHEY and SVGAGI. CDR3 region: CASTSPEWGAQPLAQYF. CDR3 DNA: TGTGCCAGCACCTCCCCCGAGTGGGGGGCGCAACCTTTGGCCCAGTACTTC.

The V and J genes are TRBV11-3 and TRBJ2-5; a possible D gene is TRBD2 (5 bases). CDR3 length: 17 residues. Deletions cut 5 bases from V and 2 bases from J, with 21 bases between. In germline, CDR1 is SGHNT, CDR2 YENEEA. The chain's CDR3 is CASSVRGSSELQETQYF. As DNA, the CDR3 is TGTGCCAGCAGCGTAAGAGGGAGTAGCGAACTACAAGAGACCCAGTACTTC.

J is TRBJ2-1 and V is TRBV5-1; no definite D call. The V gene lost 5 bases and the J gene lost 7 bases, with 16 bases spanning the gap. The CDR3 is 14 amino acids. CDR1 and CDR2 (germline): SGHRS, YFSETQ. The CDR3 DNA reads TGCGCCAGCAGACCTGTGGCCAGCGCGAATGAGCAGTTCTTC. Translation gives CASRPVASANEQFF. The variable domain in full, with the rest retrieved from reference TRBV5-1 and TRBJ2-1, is KAGVTQTPRYLIKTRGQQVTLSCSPISGHRSVSWYQQTPGQGLQFLFEYFSETQRNKGNFPGRFSGRQFSNSRSEMNVSTLELGDSALYLCASRPVASANEQFFGPGTRLTVL.

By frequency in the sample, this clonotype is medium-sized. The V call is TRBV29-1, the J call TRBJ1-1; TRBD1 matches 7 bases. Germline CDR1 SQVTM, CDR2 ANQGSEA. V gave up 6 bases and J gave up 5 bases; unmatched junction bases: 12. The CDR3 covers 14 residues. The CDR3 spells CSVEKGARGTEAFF. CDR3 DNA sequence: TGCAGCGTAGAAAAGGGGGCGCGAGGTACTGAAGCTTTCTTT. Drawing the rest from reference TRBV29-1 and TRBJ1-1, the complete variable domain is SAVISQKPSRDICQRGTSLTIQCQVDSQVTMMFWYRQQPGQSLTLIATANQGSEATYESGFVIDKFPISRPNLTFSTLTVSNMSPEDSSIYLCSVEKGARGTEAFFGQGTRLTVV.

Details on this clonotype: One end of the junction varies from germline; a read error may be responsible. CDR3 bases: TGTGCCAGCAGCCCCTCAGTAGCGGGAGCTAATGAGCGGTTCTTC. Residues: CASSPSVAGANERFF. The gene calls are TRBV3-1 and TRBJ2-1, with 9 nucleotides matching TRBD2. The CDR3 extends over 15 amino acids. Germline CDR1 and CDR2: LGHDT and YNNKEL (reference sequence).

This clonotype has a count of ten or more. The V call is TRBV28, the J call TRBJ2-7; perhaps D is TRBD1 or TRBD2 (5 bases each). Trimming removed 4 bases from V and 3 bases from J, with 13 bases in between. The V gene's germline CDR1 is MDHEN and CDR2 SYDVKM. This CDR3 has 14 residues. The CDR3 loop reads CASSSPGGVYEQYF. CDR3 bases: TGTGCCAGCAGTTCCCCTGGGGGAGTCTACGAGCAGTACTTC.

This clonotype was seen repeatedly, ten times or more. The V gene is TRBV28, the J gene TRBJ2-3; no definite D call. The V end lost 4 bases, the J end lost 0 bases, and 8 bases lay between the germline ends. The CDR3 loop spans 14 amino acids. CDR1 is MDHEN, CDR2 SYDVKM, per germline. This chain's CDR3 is CASSSTRSTDTQYF. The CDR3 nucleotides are TGTGCCAGCAGTTCCACCCGGAGCACAGATACGCAGTATTTT.

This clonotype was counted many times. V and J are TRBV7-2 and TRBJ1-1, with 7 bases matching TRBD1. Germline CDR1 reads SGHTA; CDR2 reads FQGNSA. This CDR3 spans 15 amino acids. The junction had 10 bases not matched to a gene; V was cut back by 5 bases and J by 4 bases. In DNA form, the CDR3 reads TGTGCCAGCAGCCCCCAGACAGGGAGGGGCACTGAAGCTTTCTTT. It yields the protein CASSPQTGRGTEAFF.

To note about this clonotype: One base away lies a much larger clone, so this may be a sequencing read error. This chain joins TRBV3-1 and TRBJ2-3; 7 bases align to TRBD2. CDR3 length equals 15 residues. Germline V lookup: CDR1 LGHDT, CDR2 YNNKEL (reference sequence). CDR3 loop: CVSSRQRQRGDTQYF. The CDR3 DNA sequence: TGTGTCAGCAGCCGCCAGAGGCAGCGGGGAGATACGCAGTATTTT.

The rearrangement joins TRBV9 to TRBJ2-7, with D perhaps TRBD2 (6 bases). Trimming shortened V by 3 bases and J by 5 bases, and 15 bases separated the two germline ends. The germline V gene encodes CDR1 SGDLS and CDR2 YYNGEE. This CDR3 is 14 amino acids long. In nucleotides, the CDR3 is TGTGCCAGCAGCGCGGGACTGAGTGCCCACGAGCAGTACTTC. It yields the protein CASSAGLSAHEQYF.

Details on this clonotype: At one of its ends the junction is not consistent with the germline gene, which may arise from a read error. CDR3 nucleotides: TGTGCCAGCAGCCCACTTACCGGGCGAGACAATGGGCAGTTCTTC. Translating gives CASSPLTGRDNGQFF. The chain is built from TRBV27 and TRBJ2-1; unclear D gene. The CDR3 has 15 amino acids. Germline loops: CDR1 MNHEY, CDR2 SMNVEV (reference sequence).

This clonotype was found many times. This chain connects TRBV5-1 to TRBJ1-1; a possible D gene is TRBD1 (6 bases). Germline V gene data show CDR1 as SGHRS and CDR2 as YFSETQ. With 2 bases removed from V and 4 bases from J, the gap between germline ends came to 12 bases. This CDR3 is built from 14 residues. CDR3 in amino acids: CASSLGGTGTEAFF. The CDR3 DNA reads TGCGCCAGCAGCTTAGGGGGGACGGGCACTGAAGCTTTCTTT.

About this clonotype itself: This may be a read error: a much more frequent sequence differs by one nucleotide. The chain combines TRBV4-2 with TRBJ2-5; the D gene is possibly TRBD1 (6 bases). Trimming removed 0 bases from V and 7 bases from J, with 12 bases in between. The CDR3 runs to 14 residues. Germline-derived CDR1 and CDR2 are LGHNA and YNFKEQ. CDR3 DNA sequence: TGTGCCAGCAGCCAAGACACCCAGACAGGGACCCAGTACTTC. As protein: CASSQDTQTGTQYF.

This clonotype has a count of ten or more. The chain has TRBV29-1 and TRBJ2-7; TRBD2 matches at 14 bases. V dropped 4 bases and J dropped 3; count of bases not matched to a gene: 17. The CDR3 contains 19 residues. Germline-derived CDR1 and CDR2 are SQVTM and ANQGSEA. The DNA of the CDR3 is TGCAGCGTTGTCGGCGCCCCGGGACTAGCGGGAGAAGGCGTCTACGAGCAGTACTTC. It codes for CSVVGAPGLAGEGVYEQYF.

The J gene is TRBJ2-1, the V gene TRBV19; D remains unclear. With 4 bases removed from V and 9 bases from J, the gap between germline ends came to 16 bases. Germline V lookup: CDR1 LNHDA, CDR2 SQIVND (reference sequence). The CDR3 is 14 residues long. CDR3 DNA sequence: TGTGCCAGTAGTACCGCTCCTGCTGTCACTGAGCAGTTCTTC. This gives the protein CASSTAPAVTEQFF.

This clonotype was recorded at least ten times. CDR3 protein: CASSLTSGGADTQYF. The DNA of the CDR3 is TGCGCCAGCAGCCTAACCTCCGGTGGCGCAGATACGCAGTATTTT. This rearrangement joins TRBV4-3 to TRBJ2-3; D gene ambiguous. CDR1 and CDR2 (germline): LGHNA, YSLEER. The length of the CDR3 is 15 residues. V dropped 4 bases and J dropped 4 bases, with 15 bases sitting between them.

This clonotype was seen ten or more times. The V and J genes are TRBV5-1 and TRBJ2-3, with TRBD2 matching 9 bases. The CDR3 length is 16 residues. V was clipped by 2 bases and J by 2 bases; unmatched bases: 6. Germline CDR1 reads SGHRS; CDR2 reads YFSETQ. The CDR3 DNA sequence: TGCGCCAGCAGCTTCAGACTAGCGGATTCCACAGATACGCAGTATTTT. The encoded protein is CASSFRLADSTDTQYF.

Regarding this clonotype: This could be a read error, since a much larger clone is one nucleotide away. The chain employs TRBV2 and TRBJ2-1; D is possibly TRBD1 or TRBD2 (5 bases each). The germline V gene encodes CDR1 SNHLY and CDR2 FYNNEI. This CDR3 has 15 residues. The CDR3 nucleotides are TGTGCCAGCAGTGTAGGGACCCCCTCCTACAATGAGCAGTCCTTC. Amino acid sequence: CASSVGTPSYNEQSF.

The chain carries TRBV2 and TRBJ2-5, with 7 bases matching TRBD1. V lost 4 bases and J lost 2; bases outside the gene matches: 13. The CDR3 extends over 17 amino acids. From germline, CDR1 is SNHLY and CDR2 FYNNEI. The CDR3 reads CASSVLLNRGDQETQYF. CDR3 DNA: TGTGCCAGCAGTGTGCTCCTGAACAGGGGCGATCAAGAGACCCAGTACTTC. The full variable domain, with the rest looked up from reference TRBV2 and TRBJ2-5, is EPEVTQTPSHQVTQMGQEVILRCVPISNHLYFYWYRQILGQKVEFLVSFYNNEISEKSEIFDDQFSVERPDGSNFTLKIRSTKLEDSAMYFCASSVLLNRGDQETQYFGPGTRLLVL.

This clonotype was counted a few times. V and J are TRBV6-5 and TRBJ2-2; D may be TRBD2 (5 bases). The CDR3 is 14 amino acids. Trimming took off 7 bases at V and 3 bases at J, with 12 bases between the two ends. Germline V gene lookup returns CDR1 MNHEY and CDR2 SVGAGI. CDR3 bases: TGTGCCAGCACCCGGCTAGCAGACACCGGGGAGCTGTTTTTT. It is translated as CASTRLADTGELFF.

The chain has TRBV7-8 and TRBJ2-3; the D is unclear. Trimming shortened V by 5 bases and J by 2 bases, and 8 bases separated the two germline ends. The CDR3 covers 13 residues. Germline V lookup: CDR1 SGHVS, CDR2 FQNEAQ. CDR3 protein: CASSRLITDTQYF. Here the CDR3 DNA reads TGTGCCAGCAGCCGCCTGATCACAGATACGCAGTATTTT.